The subject of this entry is one T cell receptor beta chain. The authors built TCR beta libraries using iRepertoire HTBI primers and Arm-PCR of CDR3 regions. TCRdb redid the calling of the multiplex PCR reads with MiXCR, one entry per CDR3 protein. The sample holds roughly 490,000 distinct CDR3 sequences; roughly 23% are singletons and the top ten take around 14%. This record belongs to a study of regulatory T cells in long-lasting Graves disease. The sample's time point: persistent/refractory GD, antithyroid drugs over 5 years with positive TRAb. PBMCs were the source of the RNA used for TCR sequencing. The CDR3 is made up of 13 amino acids. Germline V CDR1 and CDR2: SGHRS, YFSETQ. The germline V and J ends were trimmed by 6 bases and 2 bases, with 10 bases remaining between them.

This specimen was peripheral blood mononuclear cells (PBMCs), taken when the disease was refractory, from a patient treated with antithyroid drugs. The chain employs TRBV5-1 and TRBJ2-3, with D maybe TRBD2 (5 bases). The receptor's source is a female donor with Graves disease. CDR3 protein: CASTERDTDTQYF. The CDR3 DNA is TGCGCCAGCACCGAGAGGGACACAGATACGCAGTATTTT.